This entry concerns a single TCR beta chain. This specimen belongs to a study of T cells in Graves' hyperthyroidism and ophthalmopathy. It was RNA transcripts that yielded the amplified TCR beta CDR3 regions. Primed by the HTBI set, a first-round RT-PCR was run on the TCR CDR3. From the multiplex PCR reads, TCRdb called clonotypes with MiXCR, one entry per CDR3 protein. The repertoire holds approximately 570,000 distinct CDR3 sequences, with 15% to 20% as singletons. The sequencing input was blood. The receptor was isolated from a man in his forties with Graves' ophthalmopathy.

CDR3 sequence: CASSWDSGANVLTF. Written as DNA, the CDR3 is TGTGCCAGCAGTTGGGACTCTGGGGCCAACGTCCTGACTTTC. V and J are TRBV6-9 and TRBJ2-6; D is unresolved. The V and J ends lost 4 bases and 0 bases respectively, with 4 bases between them. CDR1 and CDR2 (germline): MNHGY, SVAAGI. There are 14 residues in the CDR3.